Described below is a single TCR beta chain sequence and its context. The antigen remains undetermined. These data are taken from a study of T-cell reconstitution after alpha-beta-depleted transplantation in children. The library targeted TCRbeta and was prepared with unique molecular identifiers. TCRdb used MiXCR to reprocess the PCR reads, holding one entry per CDR3 protein. The sample holds approximately 18,000 distinct CDR3 sequences; approximately 13% are singletons and the top ten take roughly 37%. Findings and limits, study-wide: The origin of alpha-beta T cells about two months after transplant was reportedly several hundred expanded graft clones. A year post-transplant, T-cell counts and diversity derived mostly from newly produced T cells. Surviving recipient T cells and thymic progenitors accounted for the high day-60 TCRbeta diversity observed in some patients.

V lost 2 bases to trimming and J lost 7 bases, with 14 bases between them. CDR1 SEHNR and CDR2 FQNEAQ come from the germline V gene (reference sequence). The CDR3 spans 14 residues. The input for sequencing was PBMCs, mostly from graft donor cells, taken 60 days after TCRalphabeta/CD19-depleted stem cell transplant. The sequence came from a female patient aged 2-9 years who had a stem cell transplant for congenital amegakaryocytic thrombocytopenia, so the T cells may come from the graft donor. The rearrangement links TRBV7-9 to TRBJ1-2; possible D gene TRBD1, 6 bases. CDR3 sequence: CASSLQGAGAGYTF. The CDR3 bases are TGTGCCAGCAGCTTACAGGGTGCAGGGGCTGGCTACACCTTC.